The 3 T cell receptor beta chains reported below all come from one sample, sequenced in a study of shared clonotypes between healthy human individuals. Naive CD8 cells comprised CD45RO-negative, CCR7-positively selected cells, excluding terminally differentiated effector memory CD45RA+ cells. TCRdb's table, derived via immunoSEQ multiplex PCR, lists solely in-frame clones and lacks some. The data show around 700,000 clones, roughly nine tenths seen once. The sequenced sample consisted of naive CD8+ T cells sorted from blood. The receptors originated from a man aged 25-45 years in good health.

CDR3 region: CASSRRGDEQFF. In nucleotides, the CDR3 is TGTGCCAGCAGCCGTCGTGGGGATGAGCAGTTCTTC. This chain links TRBV11-2 with TRBJ2-1; D unclear. Between the trimmed V and J ends, which lost 5 bases and 8 bases, there was a span of 10 bases. Germline V CDR1 and CDR2: SGHAT, FQNNGV. CDR3 length: 12 amino acids.

The chain is built from TRBV5-4 and TRBJ1-1; D is unresolved. The CDR3 loop spans 12 amino acids. The germline V gene encodes CDR1 SGHNT and CDR2 YYREEE (reference sequence). Trimming took 0 bases from V and 7 from J, leaving 7 bases between them. DNA for the CDR3: TGTGCCAGCAGCTTGGGGCAACTTGAAGCTTTCTTT. This translates into CASSLGQLEAFF.

The chain couples TRBV7-9 to TRBJ2-5; D is uncertain. CDR1 is SEHNR, CDR2 FQNEAQ, per germline (reference sequence). V lost 2 bases and J lost 3, with 4 bases in between. The CDR3 totals 12 residues. The CDR3 sequence is CASSLLEETQYF. The CDR3 region has the DNA TGTGCCAGCAGCTTACTAGAAGAGACCCAGTACTTC.